This paragraph reports one T cell receptor (beta chain). The source of the sample is a study of blood T cell repertoires in COVID-19. Authors' methods: Scientists estimated how many nucleated cells there were by amplifying reference gene primers. Clones were read by immunoSEQ multiplex PCR, and TCRdb kept only the in-frame ones, dropping some. V, J and clone size reflect that table, while D and trimming were determined from the DNA. The sample yields some 120,000 clones, 90% seen once. The sequencing input was peripheral blood. This clonotype was sampled from a man in his sixties with COVID-19, enrolled during active disease.

The CDR3 loop is CASGGGRTYEQYF. CDR3 coding DNA: TGTGCCAGCGGGGGGGGAAGGACCTACGAGCAGTACTTC. The gene calls are TRBV12-3 or TRBV12-4 and TRBJ2-7; 7 nucleotides match TRBD2. CDR3 length: 13 amino acids. The junction had 6 bases not matched to a gene; V was cut back by 8 bases and J by 2 bases.